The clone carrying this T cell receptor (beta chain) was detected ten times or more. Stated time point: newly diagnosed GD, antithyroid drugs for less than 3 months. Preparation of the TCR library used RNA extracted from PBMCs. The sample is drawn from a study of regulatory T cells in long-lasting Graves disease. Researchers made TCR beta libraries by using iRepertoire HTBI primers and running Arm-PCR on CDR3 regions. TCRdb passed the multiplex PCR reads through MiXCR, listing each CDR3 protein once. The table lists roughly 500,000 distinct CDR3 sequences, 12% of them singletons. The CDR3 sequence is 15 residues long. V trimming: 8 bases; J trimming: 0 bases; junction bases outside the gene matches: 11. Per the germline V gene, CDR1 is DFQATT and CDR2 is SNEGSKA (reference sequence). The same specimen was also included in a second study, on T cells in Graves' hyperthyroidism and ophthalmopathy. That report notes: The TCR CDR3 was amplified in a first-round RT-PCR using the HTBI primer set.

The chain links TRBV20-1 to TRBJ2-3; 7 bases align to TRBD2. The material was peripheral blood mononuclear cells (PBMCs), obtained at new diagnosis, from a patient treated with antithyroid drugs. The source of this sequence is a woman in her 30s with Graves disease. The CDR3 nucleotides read TGCAGTTCCCGTAGGGCTAGCGGAAGCACAGATACGCAGTATTTT. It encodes CSSRRASGSTDTQYF.